Each of the 9 T cell receptor beta chains below was sequenced from the same sample in a study of T cell repertoires in ileal Crohn's disease. The table came from immunoSEQ multiplex PCR; TCRdb's copy has only in-frame clones and leaves some out. There are 9,500 to 15,000 clones in the sample; roughly four fifths occur only once, and roughly 4.8% lies in the top ten. What was sequenced was ileal tissue. The source of these receptors is an adult with Crohn's disease.

The CDR3 sequence: CASSRGTGVDQPQHF. Here the CDR3 DNA reads TGTGCCAGTAGTCGCGGGACAGGGGTGGATCAGCCCCAGCATTTT. This chain links TRBV19 with TRBJ1-5; 10 bases agree with TRBD1. CDR1 is LNHDA, CDR2 SQIVND, per germline (reference sequence). The length of the CDR3 is 15 residues. J gave up 5 bases and V 5 bases, and 6 bases lay outside the gene matches.

The CDR3 nucleotides read TGTGCCAGCAGTCCCTGGGCAGGGGTAAATTCACCCCTCCACTTT. Residues: CASSPWAGVNSPLHF. The chain links TRBV28 to TRBJ1-6, with D possibly matching TRBD1 (6 bases). The V gene's germline CDR1 is MDHEN and CDR2 SYDVKM. This CDR3 is built from 15 residues. V was shortened by 5 bases and J by 7 bases, with 15 bases between the two germline ends.

The chain couples TRBV4-1 to TRBJ2-7; no clear D. Trimming left V 1 base short and J 3 bases short, with 4 bases between. This CDR3 region has 12 residues. Per the germline V gene, CDR1 is MGHRA and CDR2 is YSYEKL. CDR3 sequence: CASSQVGYEQYF. Written as DNA, the CDR3 is TGCGCCAGCAGCCAAGTCGGCTACGAGCAGTACTTC.

The chain couples TRBV6-1 to TRBJ2-7; 7 bases map to TRBD2. The CDR3 length is 16 residues. Per germline, CDR1 MNHNS and CDR2 SASEGT. V shed 0 bases and J 2 bases; nucleotides not matched to a gene: 7. The CDR3 DNA follows: TGTGCCAGCAGTGAAGCTGAGGTAGCGGGCACCTACGAGCAGTACTTC. Its protein product is CASSEAEVAGTYEQYF.

This rearrangement joins TRBV7-8 to TRBJ1-2; D is possibly TRBD1 (5 bases). This CDR3 comprises 13 residues. Germline CDR1 SGHVS, CDR2 FQNEAQ. Trimming removed 1 base from V and 8 bases from J, with 11 bases in between. For the CDR3, the DNA is TGTGCCAGCAGCTTAGTTCGCCGGGGGGGCTACACCTTC. Encoded protein: CASSLVRRGGYTF.

The CDR3 region is CASRDRGRGYTF. DNA of the CDR3: TGTGCCAGCAGGGACAGGGGTCGTGGCTACACCTTC. The rearrangement links TRBV25-1 to TRBJ1-2; TRBD1 aligns across 9 bases. V lost 6 bases, J lost 7 bases, and 3 bases stayed unmatched. CDR1 is MGHDK and CDR2 is SYGVNS in the germline V gene. The CDR3 sequence is 12 residues long.

The V gene is TRBV19, the J gene TRBJ2-2; 8 positions match TRBD2. With 3 bases clipped from V and 4 bases from J, the junction kept 1 base outside the gene matches. CDR3 length equals 14 residues. CDR1 and CDR2 from the germline V gene are LNHDA and SQIVND (reference sequence). CDR3: CASSIGGATGELFF. The DNA for the CDR3 is TGTGCCAGTAGTATCGGGGGGGCCACCGGGGAGCTGTTTTTT.

The chain uses TRBV5-1 and TRBJ1-2, with TRBD1 matching 10 bases. The V gene end was trimmed by 6 bases and the J gene end by 2 bases; junction bases not matched to a gene: 7. This CDR3 contains 15 residues. Germline V gene data show CDR1 as SGHRS and CDR2 as YFSETQ. The CDR3 region has the DNA TGCGCCAGCACCCCCCGGACAGGGGGAAACTATGGCTACACCTTC. This sequence encodes CASTPRTGGNYGYTF.

This clone was detected only a few times. V usage is TRBV6-6 and J usage is TRBJ2-5; D remains ambiguous. Germline-derived CDR1 and CDR2 are MNHNY and SVGAGI (reference sequence). The V end lost 10 bases, the J end lost 5 bases, and 14 bases lay between the germline ends. This CDR3 has 12 amino acids. CDR3 bases: TGTGCCACCGCGGCGAGCCAGGAGACCCAGTACTTC. Amino acid sequence: CATAASQETQYF.